Presented here are 27 T cell receptor beta chains from one specimen sequenced in a study of Ad26.COV2.S vaccination and SARS-CoV-2 variants. Libraries were prepared by immunoSEQ multiplex PCR; TCRdb keeps only in-frame clonotypes and omits some of them. The table has fewer than 400,000 clones, about nine tenths seen once. Stated treatment: some 20 received Ad26.COV2.S at low or high dose, single or two shots; five or six received placebo; per-sample allocation not given. Sampling happened 63 days after the first vaccine or placebo injection. This sample comprised peripheral blood, obtained in a trial of Ad26.COV2.S vaccine versus placebo. The receptors stem from a person between 18 and 65 years old who received the Ad26.COV2.S COVID-19 vaccine or a placebo.

This clone showed up just a few times. This rearrangement joins TRBV18 to TRBJ2-7, with 7 nucleotides matching TRBD1. CDR3 size: 15 residues. Germline V gene data show CDR1 as KGHSH and CDR2 as LQKENI. V gave up 3 bases and J gave up 0 bases; unmatched junction bases: 5. CDR3 DNA: TGTGCCAGCTCACCGGGACAGAGGAACTCCTACGAGCAGTACTTC. Its translation is CASSPGQRNSYEQYF. The whole variable domain, filled in from reference TRBV18 and TRBJ2-7, reads NAGVMQNPRHLVRRRGQEARLRCSPMKGHSHVYWYRQLPEEGLKFMVYLQKENIIDESGMPKERFSAEFPKEGPSILRIQQVVRGDSAAYFCASSPGQRNSYEQYFGPGTRLTVT.

V and J are TRBV5-1 and TRBJ2-2; D is unclear. The CDR3 runs 19 residues. The V and J ends lost 3 bases and 4 bases respectively, with 25 bases between them. The V gene's germline CDR1 is SGHRS and CDR2 YFSETQ. CDR3 sequence reads: CASSSVTLKHRWSTGELFF. The CDR3 nucleotides are TGCGCCAGCAGCTCCGTTACCCTTAAACATCGGTGGAGCACCGGGGAGCTGTTTTTT.

This chain links TRBV6-6 with TRBJ1-3; a possible D gene is TRBD1 (5 bases). This CDR3 region has 15 residues. Germline CDR1 MNHNY, CDR2 SVGAGI (reference sequence). V shed 2 bases and J shed 2 bases, with 10 bases lying between them. The chain's CDR3 is CASSYPTATGNTIYF. CDR3 sequence (DNA): TGTGCCAGCAGTTACCCGACAGCTACTGGAAACACCATATATTTT.

CDR3 protein: CASKTPATDTQYF. The CDR3 DNA reads as TGTGCCAGCAAGACTCCCGCCACAGATACGCAGTATTTT. The chain employs TRBV6-6 and TRBJ2-3; D unclear. Trimming took off 7 bases at V and 2 bases at J, with 10 bases between the two ends. In germline, CDR1 is MNHNY, CDR2 SVGAGI (reference sequence). The CDR3 loop spans 13 amino acids.

The CDR3 region has the DNA TGTGCCAGCAGTCCCAAGGGGGTCATTCAGTACTTC. It specifies CASSPKGVIQYF. The chain is built from TRBV28 and TRBJ2-4; TRBD1 might be the D (6 bases). V shed 5 bases and J shed 9 bases, with 11 bases lying between them. Germline V gene sequence: CDR1 MDHEN, CDR2 SYDVKM. The CDR3 runs to 12 residues.

The chain uses TRBV7-9 and TRBJ2-1; D uncertain. With 2 bases removed from V and 12 bases from J, the gap between germline ends came to 14 bases. Germline V gene lookup returns CDR1 SEHNR and CDR2 FQNEAQ (reference sequence). The CDR3 contains 13 residues. For the CDR3, the DNA is TGTGCCAGCAGCTTACTAAACAGTGGAATGCAGTTCTTC. Residues: CASSLLNSGMQFF.

The V call is TRBV11-2, the J call TRBJ2-7; TRBD1 aligns across 8 bases. There are 15 residues in the CDR3. Germline-derived CDR1 and CDR2 are SGHAT and FQNNGV. V gave up 5 bases and J gave up 5 bases; unmatched junction bases: 11. CDR3 protein: CASSPALGQGNEQYF. In DNA, the CDR3 is TGTGCCAGCAGCCCGGCCCTTGGACAGGGAAACGAGCAGTACTTC.

The rearrangement joins TRBV21-1 to TRBJ2-7. TRBV21-1 is a recognized pseudogene. This CDR3 region has 18 residues. In DNA, the CDR3 is TGTGCCAGCAGCAAAGCCAGTCACGGCCGCACCAGCTCATACGAGCAGTACTTC. This sequence encodes CASSKASHGRTSSYEQYF.

J is TRBJ2-1 and V is TRBV9; 10 positions agree with TRBD1. J lost 8 bases, V lost 6 bases, and 14 bases had no gene match. Germline V lookup: CDR1 SGDLS, CDR2 YYNGEE. The CDR3 covers 16 residues. CDR3 sequence: CASNKGGTGVIDEQFF. The DNA for the CDR3 is TGTGCCAGCAACAAGGGTGGGACAGGGGTCATCGATGAGCAGTTCTTC.

This sequence joins TRBV7-9 and TRBJ2-5, with a weak D call TRBD1 (6 bases). The germline V and J ends were trimmed by 5 bases and 5 bases, with 15 bases remaining between them. CDR3 size: 14 residues. CDR1 is SEHNR, CDR2 FQNEAQ, per germline (reference sequence). The CDR3 is CASSPQGWGETQYF. Here the CDR3 DNA reads TGTGCCAGCAGCCCACAGGGATGGGGGGAGACCCAGTACTTC.

This chain links TRBV2 with TRBJ2-1; D is perhaps TRBD1 or TRBD2 (5 bases each). Germline lookup yields CDR1 SNHLY and CDR2 FYNNEI. V gave up 6 bases and J gave up 4 bases, with 13 bases separating them. The CDR3 consists of 14 residues. CDR3 nucleotides: TGTGCCAGCAGGAGGGACGGACAATACAATGAGCAGTTCTTC. Its protein is CASRRDGQYNEQFF.

CDR3 amino acids: CASSFGQGASEAFF. DNA for the CDR3: TGCGCCAGCAGCTTTGGACAGGGGGCTTCTGAAGCTTTCTTT. The gene calls are TRBV4-1 and TRBJ1-1; 11 nucleotides agree with TRBD1. V trimming: 5 bases; J trimming: 6 bases; junction bases outside the gene matches: 5. The CDR3 length is 14 residues. Germline V gene sequence: CDR1 MGHRA, CDR2 YSYEKL.

The genes are TRBV10-3 and TRBJ2-4; 7 bases map to TRBD1. From germline, CDR1 is ENHRY and CDR2 SYGVKD. J lost 0 bases, V lost 6 bases, and 8 bases had no gene match. The CDR3 is 16 residues long. The CDR3, as DNA: TGTGCCATCAGCCCAGTCACAGGGGTAGCCAAAAACATTCAGTACTTC. It is translated as CAISPVTGVAKNIQYF.

V is TRBV3-1 (or the pseudogene TRBV3-2) and J is TRBJ1-3; possible D gene TRBD1, 6 bases. The CDR3 sequence is 16 residues long. Germline V gene data show CDR1 as LGHDT and CDR2 as YNNKEL (reference sequence). Trimming took off 2 bases at V and 1 base at J, with 12 bases between the two ends. CDR3 residues: CASSQRTQGSGNTIYF. The CDR3, as DNA: TGTGCCAGCAGCCAACGAACGCAGGGGTCTGGAAACACCATATATTTT.

This clone was picked up a small number of times. The genes are TRBV10-3 and TRBJ1-2, with 10 bases aligning to TRBD1. CDR3 length equals 15 residues. The germline V gene encodes CDR1 ENHRY and CDR2 SYGVKD. The J segment lost 4 bases and the V segment lost 9 bases, leaving 11 bases of the junction unmatched. CDR3 nucleotides: TGTGCCATAGGGGACAGGGGAGCCCCACTCTATGGCTACACCTTC. Translation: CAIGDRGAPLYGYTF.

V is TRBV6-5 and J is TRBJ1-1, with D possibly matching TRBD1 (6 bases). This CDR3 has 15 residues. CDR1 is MNHEY and CDR2 is SVGAGI in the germline V gene. The V end lost 6 bases, the J end lost 0 bases, and 14 bases lay between the germline ends. The CDR3 loop reads CASRVTDRMNTEAFF. The CDR3 DNA is TGTGCCAGCAGAGTTACGGACAGAATGAACACTGAAGCTTTCTTT.

The rearrangement links TRBV7-9 to TRBJ1-1, with D possibly being TRBD1 (5 bases). V was shortened by 1 base and J by 5 bases, with 11 bases between the two germline ends. This CDR3 contains 14 residues. CDR1 SEHNR and CDR2 FQNEAQ come from the germline V gene (reference sequence). As DNA, the CDR3 is TGTGCCAGCAGCTTAGGGGGCTTTGGGACTGAAGCTTTCTTT. This encodes CASSLGGFGTEAFF.

V and J are TRBV24-1 and TRBJ2-3; 7 bases are a match to TRBD2. J was trimmed by 2 bases and V by 6 bases; bases with no gene match: 10. This CDR3 comprises 16 residues. Germline V gene lookup returns CDR1 KGHDR and CDR2 SFDVKD. The CDR3 here is CATSRCGEGFTDTQYF. CDR3 nucleotide sequence: TGTGCCACCAGTCGTTGCGGGGAGGGATTCACAGATACGCAGTATTTT.

J is TRBJ2-5 and V is TRBV3-1 (or the pseudogene TRBV3-2); tentatively, D is TRBD1 (6 bases). The CDR3 covers 14 residues. Deletions cut 4 bases from V and 2 bases from J, with 11 bases between. Germline CDR1 LGHDT, CDR2 YNNKEL (reference sequence). The DNA of the CDR3 is TGTGCCAGCAGCCCCGGGACACCGCAAGAGACCCAGTACTTC. Its translation is CASSPGTPQETQYF.

The chain employs TRBV19 and TRBJ2-1; D is uncertain. With 3 bases removed from V and 2 bases from J, the gap between germline ends came to 8 bases. This CDR3 is 14 amino acids long. Germline assignment: CDR1 LNHDA and CDR2 SQIVND (reference sequence). In nucleotides, the CDR3 is TGTGCCAGTAGTATTGGGTTAACCTACAATGAGCAGTTCTTC. Translated, it gives CASSIGLTYNEQFF.

This clone was seen a few times. V usage is TRBV3-1 (or the pseudogene TRBV3-2) and J usage is TRBJ2-7; 7 positions agree with TRBD1. Germline CDR1 and CDR2: LGHDT and YNNKEL (reference sequence). The CDR3 has 14 amino acids. Trimming removed 0 bases from V and 6 bases from J; junction bases left unmatched: 5. The DNA for the CDR3 is TGTGCCAGCAGCCAAGATCTAACAGGGGCCGAGCAGTACTTC. It specifies CASSQDLTGAEQYF.

The chain couples TRBV10-2 to TRBJ2-7, with 7 positions matching TRBD1. Germline V CDR1 and CDR2: WSHSY, SAAADI. The CDR3 is 15 residues long. The trim removed 8 bases at V and 3 bases at J, leaving 13 bases unmatched. The CDR3, as DNA: TGCGCCAGCCTACCTTATTCCGGGACAGACTACGAGCAGTACTTC. It encodes CASLPYSGTDYEQYF.

This sequence joins TRBV18 and TRBJ2-3; D may correspond to TRBD1 or TRBD2 (5 bases each). The CDR3 has 15 residues. V lost 3 bases to trimming and J lost 0 bases, with 10 bases between them. In germline, CDR1 is KGHSH, CDR2 LQKENI. The CDR3 here is CASSPGTGSTDTQYF. CDR3 coding DNA: TGTGCCAGCTCACCCGGGACGGGGAGCACAGATACGCAGTATTTT.

The CDR3 DNA follows: TGTGCCAGTAGTATAATGAACAGCGCCGCGACCCAGTACTTC. This gives the protein CASSIMNSAATQYF. The chain joins TRBV19 to TRBJ2-5; D unresolved. CDR1 and CDR2 from the germline V gene are LNHDA and SQIVND (reference sequence). The CDR3 sequence is 14 residues long. Trimming left V 2 bases short and J 7 bases short, with 14 bases between. The whole variable domain, remainder taken from reference TRBV19 and TRBJ2-5, is DGGITQSPKYLFRKEGQNVTLSCEQNLNHDAMYWYRQDPGQGLRLIYYSQIVNDFQKGDIAEGYSVSREKKESFPLTVTSAQKNPTAFYLCASSIMNSAATQYFGPGTRLLVL.

The chain joins TRBV4-1 to TRBJ2-7; a possible D gene is TRBD1 (6 bases). V lost 6 bases and J 5 bases, leaving 20 bases between the germline ends. This CDR3 spans 15 amino acids. Germline loops: CDR1 MGHRA, CDR2 YSYEKL. The CDR3 loop reads CASSPLARDTHEQYF. DNA for the CDR3: TGCGCCAGCAGTCCCCTGGCCCGGGACACCCACGAGCAGTACTTC.

The rearrangement uses TRBV27 and TRBJ1-2; D ambiguous. Trimming pared 11 bases from V and 5 bases from J, leaving 12 bases between. Germline CDR1 is MNHEY and CDR2 is SMNVEV (reference sequence). The CDR3 loop spans 11 amino acids. CDR3 protein: CARRIPYGYTF. CDR3 sequence (DNA): TGTGCCCGCCGAATACCTTATGGCTACACCTTC.

The chain uses TRBV14 and TRBJ1-2; the D gene is possibly TRBD1 (5 bases). Trimming took off 0 bases at V and 7 bases at J, with 21 bases between the two ends. The CDR3 consists of 17 residues. The germline V gene encodes CDR1 SGHDN and CDR2 FVKESK. CDR3 nucleotide sequence: TGTGCCAGCAGCCAAGATCGACGGGGAGGGGTTATAAGTGGCTACACCTTC. Protein: CASSQDRRGGVISGYTF.